This T cell receptor beta chain comes out of a study of human T cells and chemical hapten exposure. Time point of the sample: pre-sensitization, week 0. Described treatment: therapeutic diphenylcyclopropenone sensitization with weekly scalp DPC. Only after blood had been drawn was each patch test applied. The library attached unique molecular identifiers to individual cDNA molecules. TCRdb ran MiXCR on the RACE reads and lists one entry per CDR3 protein. The sample records 380,000 or so distinct CDR3 sequences, around 5.5% being singletons. Concerning this clonotype itself: Its antigen is unidentified.

Overall study findings and caveats: Following DPC sensitization, TCRs present above 1 in 1000 frequency showed no change. Versus controls, expanded TCRs had significantly more large CDR3 similarity clusters.

V shed 1 base and J shed 0 bases, with 7 bases lying between them. CDR1 and CDR2 (germline): SGHTA, FQGNSA. The CDR3 extends over 15 amino acids. This TCR was sampled from a woman younger than 35 with alopecia areata. Some clones in this sample may be carry-over from other donors' samples. Sequenced here: whole blood, sampled in connection with sensitization to the hapten diphenylcyclopropenone (DPC). The V gene is TRBV7-2, the J gene TRBJ1-5; D gene unclear. This CDR3 reads CASSLEQYSNQPQHF. The CDR3 DNA reads TGTGCCAGCAGCTTAGAACAGTATAGCAATCAGCCCCAGCATTTT. Filled out from reference TRBV7-2 and TRBJ1-5, the complete variable domain reads GAGVSQSPSNKVTEKGKDVELRCDPISGHTALYWYRQSLGQGLEFLIYFQGNSAPDKSGLPSDRFSAERTGGSVSTLTIQRTQQEDSAVYLCASSLEQYSNQPQHFGDGTRLSIL.